The 11 T cell receptor beta chains below were found in one sample sequenced in a study of blood T cell repertoires in COVID-19. TCRdb's table, derived via immunoSEQ multiplex PCR, lists solely in-frame clones and lacks some. The sample lists fewer than 95,000 clones; about nine tenths were seen once. Sequenced: peripheral blood. The receptor set was obtained from a man aged 50 to 60 with active or convalescent COVID-19.

The rearrangement joins TRBV3-1 (or the pseudogene TRBV3-2) to TRBJ1-2, with D maybe TRBD1 (6 bases). V was pared by 1 base and J by 4 bases, with 13 bases between. The V gene's germline CDR1 is LGHDT and CDR2 YNNKEL (reference sequence). This CDR3 has 15 amino acids. CDR3 DNA: TGTGCCAGCAGCCAAGTGGGACAAGGGGTCTATGGCTACACCTTC. Translation: CASSQVGQGVYGYTF.

The rearrangement joins TRBV25-1 to TRBJ2-1; TRBD1 is a possible D gene (6 bases). Trimming left V 6 bases short and J 5 bases short, with 17 bases between. The length of the CDR3 is 15 residues. CDR1 is MGHDK, CDR2 SYGVNS, per germline. CDR3 region: CASRETTGIHNEQFF. The CDR3 DNA sequence: TGTGCCAGCAGAGAAACAACAGGGATCCACAATGAGCAGTTCTTC.

V gene TRBV5-1 combines with J gene TRBJ2-5; TRBD2 might be the D (7 bases). The V end lost 2 bases, the J end lost 1 base, and 15 bases lay between the germline ends. Germline assignment: CDR1 SGHRS and CDR2 YFSETQ. There are 16 residues in the CDR3. The CDR3 loop reads CASSLGGAKVQETQYF. CDR3 nucleotide sequence: TGCGCCAGCAGCTTAGGGGGGGCCAAGGTCCAAGAGACCCAGTACTTC.

The rearrangement joins TRBV5-1 to TRBJ1-2; TRBD1 agrees at 8 bases. Per the germline V gene, CDR1 is SGHRS and CDR2 is YFSETQ. This CDR3 is built from 15 residues. Losses at the gene ends were 4 bases for V and 0 bases for J; bases not matched to a gene: 5. The CDR3 region has the DNA TGCGCCAGCAGCCCGAGACAGGGGTCTAACTATGGCTACACCTTC. Protein sequence: CASSPRQGSNYGYTF.

V usage is TRBV7-2 and J usage is TRBJ2-1; 7 bases align to TRBD2. After removal of 2 bases from V and 4 bases from J, the junction contained 5 bases not matched to a gene. The CDR3 spans 15 residues. The germline V gene encodes CDR1 SGHTA and CDR2 FQGNSA. This CDR3 reads CASSLSASGYNEQFF. DNA for the CDR3: TGTGCCAGCAGCTTATCGGCTAGCGGATACAATGAGCAGTTCTTC.

The V gene is TRBV30, the J gene TRBJ1-1; D unclear. The ends were cut back, 3 bases at V and 1 base at J, with 6 bases in the middle. CDR1 and CDR2 from the germline V gene are GTSNPN and SVGIG (reference sequence). The CDR3 contains 12 residues. CDR3 sequence reads: CAWRQKNTEAFF. The DNA of the CDR3 is TGTGCCTGGAGACAGAAGAACACTGAAGCTTTCTTT.

The chain is built from TRBV13 and TRBJ2-2; D is possibly TRBD1 (5 bases). The CDR3 runs to 20 residues. The germline V gene has CDR1 PRHDT and CDR2 FYEKMQ (reference sequence). Deletions cut 6 bases from V and 3 bases from J, with 29 bases between. In DNA, the CDR3 is TGTGCCAGCAGGAGTTTAAAACCAGAGGTAGCAGGGTCGGACACCGGGGAGCTGTTTTTT. Translation gives CASRSLKPEVAGSDTGELFF.

The V gene is TRBV5-1, the J gene TRBJ2-1; 10 bases are a match to TRBD2. The length of the CDR3 is 15 residues. The V gene's germline CDR1 is SGHRS and CDR2 YFSETQ. Trimming cost V 0 bases and J 7 bases; bases outside gene matches: 4. The CDR3: CASSLALAGGNEQFF. The CDR3 nucleotides read TGCGCCAGCAGCTTGGCCTTAGCGGGAGGAAATGAGCAGTTCTTC.

The chain joins TRBV6-5 to TRBJ2-2, with TRBD1 matching over 10 bases. The CDR3 contains 14 residues. V shed 7 bases and J 7 bases; nucleotides not matched to a gene: 6. Germline V gene lookup returns CDR1 MNHEY and CDR2 SVGAGI. The CDR3 here is CASTADRGNGELFF. The CDR3 DNA follows: TGTGCCAGCACCGCGGACAGGGGGAACGGGGAGCTGTTTTTT.

There are a few counts of this clone. The chain links TRBV27 to TRBJ1-2, with 7 nucleotides matching TRBD1. Germline V lookup: CDR1 MNHEY, CDR2 SMNVEV (reference sequence). Trimming removed 5 bases from V and 4 bases from J; junction bases left unmatched: 10. CDR3 length: 15 amino acids. The CDR3 coding sequence is TGTGCCAGCAGTCCTCAAGGGACAGACTTCTATGGCTACACCTTC. Translating it yields CASSPQGTDFYGYTF.

The V call is TRBV7-9, the J call TRBJ2-7; D perhaps matches TRBD2 (6 bases). Deletions cut 5 bases from V and 3 bases from J, with 14 bases between. There are 14 residues in the CDR3. CDR1 is SEHNR, CDR2 FQNEAQ, per germline (reference sequence). In nucleotides, the CDR3 is TGTGCCAGCAGCACCTCGGGGACTGACTACGAGCAGTACTTC. Translation: CASSTSGTDYEQYF.